What follows describes a single T cell receptor beta chain. Its target is unknown. Sorting defined conventional CD4 T cells as CD4+CD127+. This CDR3 is 15 amino acids long. CDR1 is SEHNR and CDR2 is FQNEAQ in the germline V gene (reference sequence). The ends were cut back, 4 bases at V and 0 bases at J, with 13 bases in the middle. Only in-frame clones appear in the TCRdb table, and some are missing; sequencing was by immunoSEQ multiplex PCR. The sample has approximately 24,000 clones; roughly 95% are singletons. The data derive from a study of B cell selection in AIRE deficiency. Study-level findings and limits: Shared Treg sequences were biased toward short CDR3s with few non-templated nucleotide insertions.

The source material was CD4+CD127+ conventional T cells sorted from PBMCs. The clonotype originates from a human donor in good health. The chain is built from TRBV7-9 and TRBJ2-7; TRBD1 is a possible D gene (6 bases). The CDR3: CASSWNRDSSYEQYF. CDR3 bases: TGTGCCAGCAGCTGGAACAGGGATAGCTCCTACGAGCAGTACTTC. The complete variable domain, with remaining parts taken from reference TRBV7-9 and TRBJ2-7, reads DTGVSQNPRHKITKRGQNVTFRCDPISEHNRLYWYRQTLGQGPEFLTYFQNEAQLEKSRLLSDRFSAERPKGSFSTLEIQRTEQGDSAMYLCASSWNRDSSYEQYFGPGTRLTVT.